The 21 T cell receptor beta chains in this list originate from one sample, sequenced in a study of blood T cell repertoires in COVID-19. Clones were read by immunoSEQ multiplex PCR, and TCRdb kept only the in-frame ones, dropping some. The sample holds 150,000 to 190,000 clones, 65% to 85% seen once. Sequenced material: peripheral blood. These TCRs come from a woman of 80 years or more with acute or convalescent COVID-19.

This clone was found a few times. This chain joins TRBV11-1 and TRBJ1-6; a weak D match, TRBD1 (6 bases). This CDR3 contains 14 residues. Germline V gene data show CDR1 as SGHAT and CDR2 as FQDESV (reference sequence). V gave up 2 bases and J gave up 7 bases, with 9 bases separating them. CDR3 sequence: CASSLLDRNSPLHF. CDR3 coding DNA: TGTGCCAGCAGCTTACTTGACAGGAATTCACCCCTCCACTTT.

V gene TRBV2 combines with J gene TRBJ1-5; D is unclear. Per the germline V gene, CDR1 is SNHLY and CDR2 is FYNNEI. Trimming left V 4 bases short and J 1 base short, with 8 bases between. The CDR3 spans 14 residues. The CDR3 bases are TGTGCCAGCAGTGGAACGACAAGCAATCAGCCCCAGCATTTT. It yields the protein CASSGTTSNQPQHF.

This chain uses TRBV28 with TRBJ2-3, with TRBD2 identical over 11 bases. Germline-derived CDR1 and CDR2 are MDHEN and SYDVKM. The CDR3 is 16 residues long. V lost 3 bases and J lost 4; bases outside the gene matches: 6. The CDR3 coding sequence is TGTGCCAGCAGTTTCATAGCGGGAGGGCAACCAGATACGCAGTATTTT. Protein: CASSFIAGGQPDTQYF.

V is TRBV30 and J is TRBJ1-2, with TRBD1 as a possible D gene (6 bases). CDR1 is GTSNPN, CDR2 SVGIG, per germline (reference sequence). V lost 1 base and J 4 bases, leaving 7 bases between the germline ends. The CDR3 totals 12 residues. Here the CDR3 reads CAWSGTVYGYTF. CDR3 sequence (DNA): TGTGCCTGGAGTGGGACAGTCTATGGCTACACCTTC.

This chain uses TRBV7-3 with TRBJ2-1; 12 nucleotides line up with TRBD2. J was trimmed by 7 bases and V by 0 bases; bases with no gene match: 1. Germline V CDR1 and CDR2: SGHTA, FQGTGA. This CDR3 spans 15 amino acids. This CDR3 reads CASSLTGTSGNEQFF. The CDR3 nucleotides are TGTGCCAGCAGCTTAACCGGGACTAGCGGGAATGAGCAGTTCTTC. Full variable domain (remainder filled in from reference TRBV7-3 and TRBJ2-1): GAGVSQTPSNKVTEKGKYVELRCDPISGHTALYWYRQSLGQGPEFLIYFQGTGAADDSGLPNDRFFAVRPEGSVSTLKIQRTERGDSAVYLCASSLTGTSGNEQFFGPGTRLTVL.

Comment on this clone: The germline gene is not matched at one end of the junction; a read error may be the cause. The CDR3 region is CASSQDIRVGGMRF. The CDR3 bases are TGCGCCAGCAGCCAAGATATTAGGGTGGGAGGGATGCGCTTC. V gene TRBV4-3 combines with J gene TRBJ1-2; D gene ambiguous. Germline V gene sequence: CDR1 LGHNA, CDR2 YSLEER. The length of the CDR3 is 14 residues.

This clone has only a few counts. The rearrangement links TRBV7-9 to TRBJ2-5; 14 bases are a match to TRBD2. V was pared by 6 bases and J by 4 bases, with 4 bases of the junction left unmatched. Germline V gene data show CDR1 as SEHNR and CDR2 as FQNEAQ (reference sequence). The CDR3 runs 15 residues. The CDR3 bases are TGTGCCAGCAGTCCCGGACTAGCGGGAGGAGAGACCCAGTACTTC. Its protein is CASSPGLAGGETQYF.

The chain carries TRBV19 and TRBJ2-7, with D perhaps TRBD1 (6 bases). V was clipped by 4 bases and J by 6 bases, with 10 bases between them. The CDR3 has 12 residues. Germline V CDR1 and CDR2: LNHDA, SQIVND (reference sequence). The DNA for the CDR3 is TGTGCCAGTAGTACGACAGGACCCGAGCAGTACTTC. Protein sequence: CASSTTGPEQYF.

The rearrangement uses TRBV5-6 and TRBJ1-2, with D possibly matching TRBD1 (5 bases). V lost 0 bases to trimming and J lost 4 bases, with 13 bases between them. Germline CDR1 SGHDT, CDR2 YYEEEE. The CDR3 covers 15 residues. The CDR3: CASSLVSRRGYGYTF. The CDR3 DNA reads as TGTGCCAGCAGCTTGGTGTCCCGGAGGGGCTATGGCTACACCTTC.

This chain connects TRBV11-2 to TRBJ2-1, with 10 bases aligning to TRBD2. The CDR3 is made up of 16 amino acids. Per the germline V gene, CDR1 is SGHAT and CDR2 is FQNNGV. The V and J ends lost 0 bases and 8 bases, in that order; junction bases with no gene match: 7. The CDR3 protein is CASSLDLAGGPHEQFF. CDR3 DNA sequence: TGTGCCAGCAGCTTAGATTTAGCGGGGGGTCCCCATGAGCAGTTCTTC.

The chain combines TRBV2 with TRBJ2-1; D is unresolved. This CDR3 has 12 residues. V lost 2 bases to trimming and J lost 10 bases, with 9 bases between them. CDR1 and CDR2 from the germline V gene are SNHLY and FYNNEI. Here the CDR3 reads CASSEPRPEQFF. As DNA, the CDR3 is TGTGCCAGCAGTGAACCCAGGCCGGAGCAGTTCTTC.

The chain is built from TRBV7-2 and TRBJ2-1; D is perhaps TRBD1 (5 bases). This CDR3 has 16 amino acids. The germline V gene has CDR1 SGHTA and CDR2 FQGNSA. V lost 1 base, J lost 0 bases, and 10 bases lay in between. DNA of the CDR3: TGTGCCAGCAGCTTAGAAGGGGCAAGCTCCTACAATGAGCAGTTCTTC. Its translation is CASSLEGASSYNEQFF.

Only one count was recorded for this clone. The chain links TRBV7-9 to TRBJ1-1; tentatively, D is TRBD1 (5 bases). CDR1 and CDR2 from the germline V gene are SEHNR and FQNEAQ (reference sequence). The CDR3 totals 13 residues. Deletions cut 7 bases from V and 1 base from J, with 10 bases between. The CDR3: CASKQTENTEAFF. In DNA form, the CDR3 reads TGTGCCAGCAAACAGACAGAGAACACTGAAGCTTTCTTT.

The chain is built from TRBV7-3 and TRBJ2-5; a possible D gene is TRBD1 (6 bases). Germline V gene data show CDR1 as SGHTA and CDR2 as FQGTGA. CDR3 length equals 14 residues. The V end lost 5 bases, the J end lost 4 bases, and 14 bases lay between the germline ends. CDR3 loop: CASSPGTNGETQYF. The CDR3 bases are TGTGCCAGCAGCCCCGGGACAAATGGAGAGACCCAGTACTTC. The full variable domain, its missing parts supplied by reference TRBV7-3 and TRBJ2-5, is GAGVSQTPSNKVTEKGKYVELRCDPISGHTALYWYRQSLGQGPEFLIYFQGTGAADDSGLPNDRFFAVRPEGSVSTLKIQRTERGDSAVYLCASSPGTNGETQYFGPGTRLLVL.

The V call is TRBV9, the J call TRBJ1-1; D gene uncertain. This CDR3 contains 15 residues. V lost 2 bases and J lost 5, with 16 bases in between. From germline, CDR1 is SGDLS and CDR2 YYNGEE. CDR3 residues: CASSVLSGAGTEAFF. As DNA, the CDR3 is TGTGCCAGCAGCGTCTTAAGCGGCGCGGGTACTGAAGCTTTCTTT.

This clone was recorded a few times. The chain joins TRBV14 to TRBJ2-3; weak D call: TRBD1 (5 bases). CDR3 size: 15 residues. The germline gives CDR1 SGHDN, CDR2 FVKESK. Trimming shortened V by 0 bases and J by 6 bases, and 13 bases separated the two germline ends. The CDR3 sequence is CASSQDWGNQDTQYF. CDR3 sequence (DNA): TGTGCCAGCAGCCAAGATTGGGGCAACCAGGATACGCAGTATTTT.

V and J are TRBV3-1 (or the pseudogene TRBV3-2) and TRBJ1-6; D not resolved. Trimming left V 4 bases short and J 3 bases short, with 4 bases between. The CDR3 spans 13 residues. CDR1 and CDR2 (germline): LGHDT, YNNKEL (reference sequence). The CDR3 is CASSRDYNSPLHF. CDR3 DNA sequence: TGTGCCAGCAGCCGCGACTATAATTCACCCCTCCACTTT.

V gene TRBV28 combines with J gene TRBJ2-7; 9 bases line up with TRBD1. The ends lost 2 bases at V and 1 base at J; junction bases unmatched: 6. The CDR3 has 16 residues. In germline, CDR1 is MDHEN, CDR2 SYDVKM. This chain's CDR3 is CASSLGGTGYSYEQYF. Here the CDR3 DNA reads TGTGCCAGCAGTTTAGGTGGGACAGGGTATTCCTACGAGCAGTACTTC.

This clone was seen a few times. The CDR3 reads CASSEVATVNYGYTF. For the CDR3, the DNA is TGTGCCAGCAGTGAAGTGGCAACCGTCAACTATGGCTACACCTTC. The rearrangement joins TRBV2 to TRBJ1-2; D not certain. There are 15 residues in the CDR3. The V end was cut by 1 base, the J end by 2 bases, with 11 bases between. CDR1 SNHLY and CDR2 FYNNEI come from the germline V gene.

This sequence joins TRBV7-9 and TRBJ2-7; D gene unclear. The CDR3 totals 14 residues. V shed 3 bases and J shed 0 bases, with 9 bases lying between them. Germline CDR1 reads SEHNR; CDR2 reads FQNEAQ (reference sequence). CDR3 protein: CASSFVAHSYEQYF. The CDR3 nucleotides read TGTGCCAGCAGCTTCGTGGCCCACTCCTACGAGCAGTACTTC.

The table lists this clone with a count of one. The V gene is TRBV5-1, the J gene TRBJ1-1; no clear D. The ends were cut back, 1 base at V and 1 base at J, with 8 bases in the middle. The length of the CDR3 is 14 residues. Germline lookup yields CDR1 SGHRS and CDR2 YFSETQ. The CDR3 coding sequence is TGCGCCAGCAGCTTGTCGGTTGGGAACACTGAAGCTTTCTTT. Its translation is CASSLSVGNTEAFF.